The clone carrying this T cell receptor (beta chain) occurred a few times. Antigen unknown. Primers included in the PCR were 60 Vbeta and 13 Jbeta primers. Using immunoSEQ multiplex PCR, the repertoire was profiled, and TCRdb retains in-frame clones only, with some absent. Among some 160,000 clones listed, around 73% were seen once. V dropped 2 bases and J dropped 0 bases, with 8 bases sitting between them. CDR1 is MNHEY and CDR2 is SMNVEV in the germline V gene (reference sequence). This CDR3 has 15 amino acids. The data stem from a study of cytomegalovirus exposure and HLA in healthy donors. Study-wide points: Later analysis placed DRB1 highest and HLA-C lowest in TCR association rates, which differed by HLA locus. The classifier reportedly diagnosed cytomegalovirus status with high specificity and sensitivity. A few chains tied to CMV proved CMV antigen-specific in vitro.

The sequencing sample was made of PBMCs. The clonotype originates from a man in his sixties in good health and CMV-seronegative. V is TRBV27 and J is TRBJ2-1; D call uncertain. This CDR3 reads CASSLERSSYNEQFF. CDR3 DNA sequence: TGTGCCAGCAGTTTAGAACGGAGCTCCTACAATGAGCAGTTCTTC.